Below, 14 T cell receptor beta chains from the same sample are listed, as sequenced in a study of blood T cells in healthy people across ages. Through a sample-barcoded 5' primer and a J-beta primer mix, a second PCR was run for roughly 6 to 11 cycles. In TCRdb, the 5' RACE reads were re-called with MiXCR into one record per CDR3 protein. This sample has about 640,000 distinct CDR3 sequences, with 35% to 50% found just once. The sample comprised blood. These receptors were obtained from an elderly man in good health.

The gene calls are TRBV20-1 and TRBJ2-1, with TRBD2 matching 8 bases. The CDR3 spans 15 residues. The V and J ends lost 5 bases and 2 bases, in that order; junction bases with no gene match: 8. Germline lookup yields CDR1 DFQATT and CDR2 SNEGSKA (reference sequence). The chain's CDR3 is CSAATGTRPYNEQFF. In nucleotides, the CDR3 is TGCAGTGCTGCTACCGGGACTAGGCCCTACAATGAGCAGTTCTTC.

This rearrangement joins TRBV5-1 to TRBJ2-7; 8 nucleotides align to TRBD1. The germline V gene has CDR1 SGHRS and CDR2 YFSETQ. The junction had 8 bases not matched to a gene; V was cut back by 6 bases and J by 0 bases. CDR3 size: 15 residues. Here the CDR3 reads CASKRLTGGSYEQYF. Written as DNA, the CDR3 is TGCGCCAGCAAACGATTAACAGGGGGCTCCTACGAGCAGTACTTC. Full variable domain (outside the CDR3, taken from reference TRBV5-1 and TRBJ2-7): KAGVTQTPRYLIKTRGQQVTLSCSPISGHRSVSWYQQTPGQGLQFLFEYFSETQRNKGNFPGRFSGRQFSNSRSEMNVSTLELGDSALYLCASKRLTGGSYEQYFGPGTRLTVT.

This clonotype has just a few counts. The J gene is TRBJ2-1, the V gene TRBV10-3; D perhaps matches TRBD1 (6 bases). The V end was cut by 6 bases, the J end by 3 bases, with 12 bases between. This CDR3 spans 14 amino acids. Germline V CDR1 and CDR2: ENHRY, SYGVKD. The CDR3 DNA sequence: TGTGCCATCAGGCAGCCACAGGGCTACAATGAGCAGTTCTTC. It yields the protein CAIRQPQGYNEQFF.

This clonotype was recorded a few times. The chain has TRBV5-1 and TRBJ2-5; D might be TRBD1 or TRBD2, each matching 5 bases. This CDR3 has 16 residues. Between the trimmed V and J ends, which lost 4 bases and 4 bases, there was a span of 20 bases. From germline, CDR1 is SGHRS and CDR2 YFSETQ. The CDR3 DNA is TGCGCCAGCAGCAACTACGGGACCCAGATAGGAGAGACCCAGTACTTC. This encodes CASSNYGTQIGETQYF.

The rearrangement joins TRBV4-1 to TRBJ1-2, with 8 bases aligning to TRBD1. The V segment lost 1 base and the J segment 2 bases; nucleotides outside the gene matches: 9. CDR1 MGHRA and CDR2 YSYEKL come from the germline V gene. This CDR3 comprises 17 residues. CDR3 nucleotides: TGCGCCAGCAGCCAAGTTCCCTCGGCAGGGGGCAACTATGGCTACACCTTC. Residues: CASSQVPSAGGNYGYTF.

This chain links TRBV3-1 with TRBJ2-1, with 12 bases lining up with TRBD2. Germline CDR1 reads LGHDT; CDR2 reads YNNKEL (reference sequence). CDR3 size: 17 residues. V shed 0 bases, J shed 4 bases, and the junction held 4 bases outside the gene matches. CDR3 region: CASSQDIGTSGYNEQFF. CDR3 nucleotides: TGTGCCAGCAGCCAAGATATTGGGACTAGCGGGTACAATGAGCAGTTCTTC.

This clonotype has more than one count but fewer than ten. The chain recombines TRBV20-1 with TRBJ2-7; TRBD2 agrees at 10 bases. CDR1 and CDR2 from the germline V gene are DFQATT and SNEGSKA (reference sequence). The CDR3 runs 13 residues. V shed 5 bases, J shed 2 bases, and the junction held 3 bases outside the gene matches. CDR3 loop: CSAPGTSAYEQYF. DNA for the CDR3: TGCAGTGCTCCCGGGACTAGCGCCTACGAGCAGTACTTC.

Turning to this clonotype: The junction departs from the called germline gene at one end, perhaps through a read error. The gene calls are TRBV7-6 and TRBJ1-5; 7 positions match TRBD1. The germline V gene encodes CDR1 SGHVS and CDR2 FNYEAQ. The CDR3 has 16 amino acids. The CDR3 sequence is CASSPSLDRVGQPRHF. CDR3 DNA sequence: TGTGCCAGCAGCCCCTCCCTCGACAGGGTGGGCCAGCCCCGGCATTTT.

The genes are TRBV20-1 and TRBJ2-1, with 8 bases aligning to TRBD2. CDR1 and CDR2 (germline): DFQATT, SNEGSKA (reference sequence). V gave up 4 bases and J gave up 4 bases; unmatched junction bases: 3. This CDR3 comprises 13 residues. The CDR3 spells CSATAGVYNEQFF. The CDR3 DNA sequence: TGCAGTGCTACAGCGGGAGTTTACAATGAGCAGTTCTTC.

The rearrangement links TRBV11-2 to TRBJ1-6, with 8 bases lining up with TRBD1. Germline lookup yields CDR1 SGHAT and CDR2 FQNNGV. V lost 5 bases and J lost 5; bases outside the gene matches: 5. The CDR3 is 15 amino acids. The DNA for the CDR3 is TGTGCCAGCAGCGGACACAGGGGGAATAATTCACCCCTCCACTTT. This gives the protein CASSGHRGNNSPLHF.

This sequence joins TRBV9 and TRBJ2-7, with D tentatively TRBD2 (5 bases). CDR3 length equals 17 residues. Trimming shortened V by 0 bases and J by 2 bases, and 18 bases separated the two germline ends. Looked up from germline, CDR1 is SGDLS and CDR2 is YYNGEE. CDR3 nucleotides: TGTGCCAGCAGCGTAGAGGTCGGATACGGGGTACCCTACGAGCAGTACTTC. It yields the protein CASSVEVGYGVPYEQYF.

The V gene is TRBV11-2, the J gene TRBJ2-4; D is possibly TRBD1 or TRBD2 (5 bases each). The end of the DNA is better explained by TRBJ2-7, so the J call may be wrong. Germline V gives CDR1 SGHAT, CDR2 FQNNGV. The length of the CDR3 is 15 residues. The CDR3 sequence: CASSLFHGTAYEQYF. DNA of the CDR3: TGTGCCAGCAGCTTATTCCACGGGACGGCCTACGAGCAGTACTTC.

The chain joins TRBV7-2 to TRBJ2-3; TRBD2 matches at 7 bases. Germline CDR1 is SGHTA and CDR2 is FQGNSA. CDR3 length equals 15 residues. V shed 6 bases and J 2 bases; nucleotides not matched to a gene: 8. CDR3 sequence reads: CASSSLAEPTDTQYF. CDR3 nucleotides: TGTGCCAGCAGTTCCCTAGCGGAGCCCACAGATACGCAGTATTTT.

This clonotype came up a few times. The chain employs TRBV9 and TRBJ2-1, with no clear D. V gave up 0 bases and J gave up 3 bases, with 10 bases separating them. Germline assignment: CDR1 SGDLS and CDR2 YYNGEE. The CDR3 loop spans 15 amino acids. The CDR3, as DNA: TGTGCCAGCAGCGTAGGAAGCCGCGACTACAATGAGCAGTTCTTC. As protein: CASSVGSRDYNEQFF.